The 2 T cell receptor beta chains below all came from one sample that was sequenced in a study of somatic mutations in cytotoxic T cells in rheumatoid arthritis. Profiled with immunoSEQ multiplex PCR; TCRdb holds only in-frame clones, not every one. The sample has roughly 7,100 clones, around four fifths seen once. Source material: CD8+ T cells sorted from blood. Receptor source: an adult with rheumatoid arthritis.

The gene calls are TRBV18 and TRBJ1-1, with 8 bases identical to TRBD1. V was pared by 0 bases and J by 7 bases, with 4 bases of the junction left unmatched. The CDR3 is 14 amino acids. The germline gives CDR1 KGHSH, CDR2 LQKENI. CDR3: CASSPPVTGGEAFF. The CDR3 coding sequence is TGTGCCAGCTCACCACCAGTTACAGGGGGTGAAGCTTTCTTT.

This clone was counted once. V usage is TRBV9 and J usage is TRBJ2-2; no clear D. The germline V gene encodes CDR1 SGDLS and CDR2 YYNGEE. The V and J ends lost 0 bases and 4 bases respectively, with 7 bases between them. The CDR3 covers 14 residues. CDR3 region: CASSVAIGTGELFF. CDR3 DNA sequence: TGTGCCAGCAGCGTAGCGATTGGCACCGGGGAGCTGTTTTTT.